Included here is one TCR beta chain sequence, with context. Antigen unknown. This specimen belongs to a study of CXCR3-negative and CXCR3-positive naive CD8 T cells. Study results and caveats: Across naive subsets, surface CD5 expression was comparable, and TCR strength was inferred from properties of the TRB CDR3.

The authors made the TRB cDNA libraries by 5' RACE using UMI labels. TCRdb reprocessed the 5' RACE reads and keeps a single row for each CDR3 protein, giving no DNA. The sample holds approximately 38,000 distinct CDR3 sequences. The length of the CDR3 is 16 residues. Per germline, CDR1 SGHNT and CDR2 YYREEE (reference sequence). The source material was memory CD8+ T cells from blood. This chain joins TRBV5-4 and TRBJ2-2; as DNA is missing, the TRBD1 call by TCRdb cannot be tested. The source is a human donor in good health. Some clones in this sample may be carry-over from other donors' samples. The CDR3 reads CASSVPEEGSTGELFF.